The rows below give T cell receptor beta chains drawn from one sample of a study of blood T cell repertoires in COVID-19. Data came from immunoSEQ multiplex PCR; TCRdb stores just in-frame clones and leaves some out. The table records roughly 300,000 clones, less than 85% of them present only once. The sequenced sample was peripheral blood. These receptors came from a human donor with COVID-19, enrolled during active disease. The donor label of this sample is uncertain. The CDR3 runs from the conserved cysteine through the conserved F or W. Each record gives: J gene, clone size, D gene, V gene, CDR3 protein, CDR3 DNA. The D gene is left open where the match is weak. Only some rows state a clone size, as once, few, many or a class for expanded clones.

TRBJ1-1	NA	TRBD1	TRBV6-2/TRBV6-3	CASSNDRAAFF	TGTGCCAGCAGCAACGACAGGGCTGCTTTCTTT
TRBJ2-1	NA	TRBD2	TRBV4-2	CASSQETSGYNEQFF	TGTGCCAGCAGCCAAGAGACTAGCGGTTACAATGAGCAGTTCTTC
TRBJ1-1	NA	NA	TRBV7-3	CASSSQVDTEAFF	TGTGCCAGCAGCTCCCAGGTCGACACTGAAGCTTTCTTT
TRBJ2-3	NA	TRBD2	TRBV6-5	CASSLFSGTREGTQYF	TGTGCCAGCAGTTTATTTAGCGGGACCCGCGAAGGTACGCAGTATTTT
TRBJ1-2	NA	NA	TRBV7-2	CASSLQSSGVGYTF	TGTGCCAGCAGCTTACAGTCCTCAGGGGTGGGCTACACCTTC
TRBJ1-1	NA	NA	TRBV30	CAWSLLGPEAFF	TGTGCCTGGAGCCTATTGGGGCCTGAAGCTTTCTTT
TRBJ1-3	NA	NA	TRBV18	CASSSAGNTIYF	TGTGCCAGCTCATCGGCTGGAAACACCATATATTTT
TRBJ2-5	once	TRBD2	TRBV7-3	CASSRTSGAQETQYF	TGTGCCAGCAGCCGGACTAGCGGGGCCCAAGAGACCCAGTACTTC
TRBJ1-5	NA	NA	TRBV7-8	CASSLGGVSNQPQHF	TGTGCCAGCAGCTTAGGGGGGGTTAGCAATCAGCCCCAGCATTTT
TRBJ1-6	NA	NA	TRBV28	CASSFLGGENGSPLHF	TGTGCCAGCAGTTTCCTCGGAGGGGAGAATGGATCACCCCTCCACTTT
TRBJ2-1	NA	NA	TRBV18	CASSPRLSGYNEQFF	TGTGCCAGCTCACCACGGTTAAGCGGCTACAATGAGCAGTTCTTC
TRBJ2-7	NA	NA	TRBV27	CASSLSASQSSYEQYF	TGTGCCAGCAGTTTATCGGCTAGCCAGAGCTCCTACGAGCAGTACTTC
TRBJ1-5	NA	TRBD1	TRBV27	CASSLSGTDNQPQHF	TGTGCCAGCAGTTTATCTGGGACAGACAATCAGCCCCAGCATTTT
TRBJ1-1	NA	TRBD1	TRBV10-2	CASSPQSGQDNTEAFF	TGCGCCAGCAGTCCACAGTCGGGACAGGACAACACTGAAGCTTTCTTT
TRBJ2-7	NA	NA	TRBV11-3	CASSLNSGSSYEQYF	TGTGCCAGCAGCTTAAACTCCGGGAGTTCCTACGAGCAGTACTTC
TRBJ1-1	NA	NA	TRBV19	CASSPATGWDTEAFF	TGTGCCAGTAGTCCAGCTACAGGGTGGGACACTGAAGCTTTCTTT
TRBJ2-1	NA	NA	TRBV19	CASSPRSSSYNEQFF	TGTGCCAGTAGTCCTCGTTCGAGCTCCTACAATGAGCAGTTCTTC
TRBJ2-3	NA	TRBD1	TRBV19	CASSPGTGGTDTQYF	TGTGCCAGTAGTCCGGGGACAGGGGGCACAGATACGCAGTATTTT
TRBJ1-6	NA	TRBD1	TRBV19	CATRGEGSPLHF	TGTGCCACCAGGGGGGAAGGATCACCCCTCCACTTT
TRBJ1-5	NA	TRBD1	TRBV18	CASSPPQGAYSNQPQHF	TGTGCCAGCTCACCACCCCAGGGGGCTTATAGCAATCAGCCCCAGCATTTT
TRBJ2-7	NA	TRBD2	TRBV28	CASSSSSPSGIHEQYF	TGTGCCAGCAGTTCGTCCTCGCCTAGCGGGATCCACGAGCAGTACTTC
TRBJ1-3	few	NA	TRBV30	CAWSWGLGNTIYF	TGTGCCTGGAGTTGGGGCCTTGGAAACACCATATATTTT
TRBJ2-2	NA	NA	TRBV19	CASSQAGDTGELFF	TGTGCCAGTAGTCAAGCGGGCGACACCGGGGAGCTGTTTTTT
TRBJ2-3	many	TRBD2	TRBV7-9	CASSLYASGSTDTQYF	TGTGCCAGCAGCTTATATGCTAGCGGGAGCACAGATACGCAGTATTTT
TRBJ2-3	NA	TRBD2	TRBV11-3	CASSSSSGSSADTQYF	TGTGCCAGCAGCTCTTCTAGCGGGAGTAGCGCAGATACGCAGTATTTT
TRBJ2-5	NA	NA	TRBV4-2	CASSQSQGGETQYF	TGTGCCAGCAGCCAGTCACAGGGTGGAGAGACCCAGTACTTC
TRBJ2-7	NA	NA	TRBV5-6	CASSFQGGEQYF	TGTGCCAGCAGCTTCCAGGGCGGCGAGCAGTACTTC
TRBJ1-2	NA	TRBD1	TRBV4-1	CASSQRTGDYGYTF	TGCGCCAGCAGCCAACGGACAGGGGACTATGGCTACACCTTC
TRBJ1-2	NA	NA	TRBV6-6	CASSYSVSSFYGYTF	TGTGCCAGCAGTTACTCGGTCTCCTCTTTCTACGGCTACACCTTC
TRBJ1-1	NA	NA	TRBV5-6	CASSTFQGRPTEAFF	TGTGCCAGCAGCACGTTCCAGGGCAGACCCACTGAAGCTTTCTTT
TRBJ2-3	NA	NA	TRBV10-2	CASSVRDIDTDTQYF	TGCGCCAGCAGTGTTAGGGACATAGACACAGATACGCAGTATTTT
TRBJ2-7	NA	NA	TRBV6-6	CASSTRDYEQYF	TGTGCCAGCAGTACCCGGGACTACGAGCAGTACTTC
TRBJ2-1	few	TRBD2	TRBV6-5	CASRTGLAGGEQFF	TGTGCCAGCAGAACGGGACTAGCGGGGGGTGAGCAGTTCTTC
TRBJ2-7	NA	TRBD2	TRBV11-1	CASSSTFSGTSYEQYF	TGTGCCAGCAGCTCCACCTTTAGCGGGACCTCCTACGAGCAGTACTTC